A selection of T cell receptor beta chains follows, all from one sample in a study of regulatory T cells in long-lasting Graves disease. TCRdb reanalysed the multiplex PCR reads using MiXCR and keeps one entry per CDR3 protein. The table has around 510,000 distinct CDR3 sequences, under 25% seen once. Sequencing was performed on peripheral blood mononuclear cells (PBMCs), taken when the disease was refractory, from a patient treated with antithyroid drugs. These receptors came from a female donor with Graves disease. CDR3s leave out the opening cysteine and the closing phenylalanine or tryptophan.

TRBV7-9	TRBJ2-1	ASSPEGLAGGNEQF
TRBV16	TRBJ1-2	ASSRFLTGGYGYT
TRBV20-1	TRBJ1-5	SARDSKKYSNQPQH
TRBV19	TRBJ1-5	ASSTRTGVGNQPQH
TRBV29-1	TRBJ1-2	SVRTGTNYGYT
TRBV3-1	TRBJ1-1	ASSQGFGGTEAF
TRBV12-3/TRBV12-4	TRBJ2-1	ASSSTRFNLNQQF
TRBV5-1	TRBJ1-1	ASSGAMNTEAF
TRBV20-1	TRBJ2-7	SASGDASSYEQY
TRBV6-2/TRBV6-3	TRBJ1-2	ASKGNRVLDYGYT
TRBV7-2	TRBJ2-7	ASSSSEPEQY
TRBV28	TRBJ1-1	ASIFPADTEAF
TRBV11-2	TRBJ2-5	ASSPRPDETQY
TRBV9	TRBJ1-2	ASSVATGISPNGYT
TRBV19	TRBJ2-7	ATGQGSYEQY
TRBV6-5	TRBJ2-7	ASSYFRTGGDVHEQY
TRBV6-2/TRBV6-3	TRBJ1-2	ASRQTGLANYGYT
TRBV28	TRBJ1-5	ASSFTGVYNQPQH
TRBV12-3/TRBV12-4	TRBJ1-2	ASSYDQGAFTDNYGYT
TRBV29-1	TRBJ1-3	SVEEVVASGNTIY
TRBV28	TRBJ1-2	ASSYRESYGYT
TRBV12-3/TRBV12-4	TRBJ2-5	ASSLARTGDGKTQY
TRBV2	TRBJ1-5	ASSLKGFSNQPQH
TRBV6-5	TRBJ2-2	ASSYGGRAVGELF
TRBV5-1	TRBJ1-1	ASSPPQGHSNTEAF
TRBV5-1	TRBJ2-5	ASSLDQETQY
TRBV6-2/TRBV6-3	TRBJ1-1	ASSERSRNTEAF
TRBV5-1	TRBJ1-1	ASSSVFGQVSNTEAF
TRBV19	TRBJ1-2	ASSRTGQADYGYT
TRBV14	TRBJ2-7	ASSYPGARSSYEQY
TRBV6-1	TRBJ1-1	ASSHVGGEAF
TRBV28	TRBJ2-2	ASTPGGQANTGELF
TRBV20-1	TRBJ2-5	SAPRARGQY
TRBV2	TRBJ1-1	ASSEALGNTEAF